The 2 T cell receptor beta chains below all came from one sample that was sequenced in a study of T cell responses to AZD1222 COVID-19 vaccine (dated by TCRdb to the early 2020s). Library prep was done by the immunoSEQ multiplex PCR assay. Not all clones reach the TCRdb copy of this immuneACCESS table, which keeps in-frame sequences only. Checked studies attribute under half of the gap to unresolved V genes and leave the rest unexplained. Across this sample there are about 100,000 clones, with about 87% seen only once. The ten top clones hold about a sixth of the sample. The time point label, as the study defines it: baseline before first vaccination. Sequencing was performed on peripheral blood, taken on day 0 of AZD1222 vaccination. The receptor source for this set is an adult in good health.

CDR3 amino acids: CASSYAGGVNTEAFF. In nucleotides, the CDR3 is TGTGCCAGCAGTTACGCAGGGGGGGTGAACACTGAAGCTTTCTTT. The V call is TRBV6-6, the J call TRBJ1-1, with 7 bases fitting TRBD1. Per germline, CDR1 MNHNY and CDR2 SVGAGI (reference sequence). The V gene end was trimmed by 2 bases and the J gene end by 0 bases; junction bases not matched to a gene: 3. This CDR3 has 15 residues.

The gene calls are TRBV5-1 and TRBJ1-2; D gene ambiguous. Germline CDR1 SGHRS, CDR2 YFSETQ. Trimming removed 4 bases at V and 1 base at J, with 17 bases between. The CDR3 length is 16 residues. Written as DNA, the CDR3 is TGCGCCAGCAGCGAGAGGACTGAAGGCTATAACTATGGCTACACCTTC. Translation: CASSERTEGYNYGYTF. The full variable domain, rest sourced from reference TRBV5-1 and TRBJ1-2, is KAGVTQTPRYLIKTRGQQVTLSCSPISGHRSVSWYQQTPGQGLQFLFEYFSETQRNKGNFPGRFSGRQFSNSRSEMNVSTLELGDSALYLCASSERTEGYNYGYTFGSGTRLTVV.